The 21 T cell receptor beta chains in this list originate from one sample, sequenced in a study of Ad26.COV2.S vaccination and SARS-CoV-2 variants. Repertoires were generated with immunoSEQ multiplex PCR, while TCRdb's copy carries only in-frame clones and drops some. The sample has about 430,000 clones, around 90% seen once; the top ten hold 12%. Treatment specified: around 19 received Ad26.COV2.S at low or high dose, single or two shots; 5 received placebo; per-sample allocation not given. On day 63 after the first injection, vaccine and placebo recipients gave samples. The source was peripheral blood, collected in a trial of Ad26.COV2.S vaccine versus placebo. Receptors were obtained from a person aged 18-60 years who received the Ad26.COV2.S COVID-19 vaccine or a placebo.

V and J are TRBV12-5 and TRBJ1-3; D call uncertain. Germline V gives CDR1 LGHNT, CDR2 FRNRAP. Trimming removed 0 bases at V and 3 bases at J, with 9 bases between. CDR3 length: 15 amino acids. CDR3 in DNA: TGTGCTAGTGGTTTGGTAAGGGTTTTTGGAAACACCATATATTTT. This sequence encodes CASGLVRVFGNTIYF.

This clone is a singleton in its sample. The chain employs TRBV5-4 and TRBJ1-1, with 11 bases identical to TRBD1. Unmatched junction bases numbered 5, after V lost 2 bases and J lost 5 bases. Germline V gives CDR1 SGHNT, CDR2 YYREEE (reference sequence). The CDR3 extends over 15 amino acids. The chain's CDR3 is CASSLPGQGVTEAFF. The CDR3 nucleotides read TGTGCCAGCAGCTTACCGGGACAGGGGGTGACTGAAGCTTTCTTT.

The chain links TRBV12-5 to TRBJ2-7; 14 positions match TRBD2. From germline, CDR1 is LGHNT and CDR2 FRNRAP. This CDR3 comprises 14 residues. The trim removed 6 bases at V and 6 bases at J, leaving 4 bases unmatched. The CDR3 sequence: CASGPGLAGVEQYF. For the CDR3, the DNA is TGTGCTAGTGGACCGGGACTAGCGGGAGTCGAGCAGTACTTC.

The CDR3 loop is CASSWKRTENTEAFF. CDR3 DNA: TGTGCCAGCAGCTGGAAACGGACGGAGAACACTGAAGCTTTCTTT. The chain combines TRBV5-6 with TRBJ1-1, with unresolved D. The ends were cut back, 3 bases at V and 1 base at J, with 13 bases in the middle. Germline assignment: CDR1 SGHDT and CDR2 YYEEEE. CDR3 length: 15 residues.

V usage is TRBV19 and J usage is TRBJ2-5; 9 bases are a match to TRBD1. CDR3 length: 14 residues. Germline CDR1 is LNHDA and CDR2 is SQIVND (reference sequence). V trimming: 3 bases; J trimming: 5 bases; junction bases outside the gene matches: 4. The CDR3, as DNA: TGTGCCAGTAGTATCGGGACAGGGTTTGAGACCCAGTACTTC. Its protein is CASSIGTGFETQYF.

Written as DNA, the CDR3 is TGTGCCAGTAGTATAAATGGGACAGGGTTGATAGGAAACACCATATATTTT. Protein sequence: CASSINGTGLIGNTIYF. This chain links TRBV19 with TRBJ1-3; 9 bases are shared with TRBD1. The CDR3 is made up of 17 amino acids. The junction had 9 bases not matched to a gene; V was cut back by 2 bases and J by 4 bases. The V gene's germline CDR1 is LNHDA and CDR2 SQIVND (reference sequence). Combining the CDR3 with reference TRBV19 and TRBJ1-3 gives the whole variable domain DGGITQSPKYLFRKEGQNVTLSCEQNLNHDAMYWYRQDPGQGLRLIYYSQIVNDFQKGDIAEGYSVSREKKESFPLTVTSAQKNPTAFYLCASSINGTGLIGNTIYFGEGSWLTVV.

V and J are TRBV28 and TRBJ2-7, with 7 bases aligning to TRBD2. This CDR3 is built from 14 residues. J was trimmed by 5 bases and V by 4 bases; bases with no gene match: 8. Looked up from germline, CDR1 is MDHEN and CDR2 is SYDVKM. This chain's CDR3 is CASSSSTSPHEQYF. CDR3 DNA sequence: TGTGCCAGCAGTTCCTCGACTAGCCCCCACGAGCAGTACTTC.

The chain employs TRBV18 and TRBJ2-3, with D unresolved. V was shortened by 1 base and J by 2 bases, with 7 bases between the two germline ends. This CDR3 is built from 14 residues. Germline V gene sequence: CDR1 KGHSH, CDR2 LQKENI. CDR3 sequence: CASSPRANTDTQYF. DNA for the CDR3: TGTGCCAGCTCACCACGGGCGAACACAGATACGCAGTATTTT.

This sequence joins TRBV18 and TRBJ1-4, with D possibly matching TRBD1 (5 bases). V was cut by 0 bases and J by 7 bases, with 12 bases left in between. Germline CDR1 reads KGHSH; CDR2 reads LQKENI. The CDR3 extends over 15 amino acids. In DNA, the CDR3 is TGTGCCAGCTCACCACCGGGGACCCTAGGTGAAAAACTGTTTTTT. This encodes CASSPPGTLGEKLFF.

The chain recombines TRBV2 with TRBJ2-1, with D perhaps matching TRBD2 (6 bases). Trimming pared 5 bases from V and 4 bases from J, leaving 27 bases between. Germline loops: CDR1 SNHLY, CDR2 FYNNEI. The CDR3 length is 19 residues. In nucleotides, the CDR3 is TGTGCCAGCAGTTCATTTACGGCCGGGACTGGAGAGAATTACAATGAGCAGTTCTTC. Protein product: CASSSFTAGTGENYNEQFF. The full variable domain, with the rest looked up from reference TRBV2 and TRBJ2-1, is EPEVTQTPSHQVTQMGQEVILRCVPISNHLYFYWYRQILGQKVEFLVSFYNNEISEKSEIFDDQFSVERPDGSNFTLKIRSTKLEDSAMYFCASSSFTAGTGENYNEQFFGPGTRLTVL.

The V gene is TRBV29-1, the J gene TRBJ2-3; 11 positions match TRBD1. The CDR3 has 15 residues. From germline, CDR1 is SQVTM and CDR2 ANQGSEA. Unmatched junction bases numbered 6, after V lost 4 bases and J lost 3 bases. The CDR3 coding sequence is TGCAGCGTTGTACGAAGGGACAGGGGGACAGATACGCAGTATTTT. This gives the protein CSVVRRDRGTDTQYF.

V and J are TRBV6-5 and TRBJ2-3, with D unclear. CDR3 size: 14 residues. V lost 6 bases and J 3 bases, leaving 13 bases between the germline ends. The V gene's germline CDR1 is MNHEY and CDR2 SVGAGI. DNA for the CDR3: TGTGCCAGCAGAATCCAACATGCAACAGATACGCAGTATTTT. Its protein is CASRIQHATDTQYF.

This clone appeared a single time. The V and J genes are TRBV4-2 and TRBJ2-2, with D tentatively TRBD1 (6 bases). Germline CDR1 is LGHNA and CDR2 is YNFKEQ. V lost 1 base and J lost 5, with 11 bases in between. The CDR3 spans 15 residues. For the CDR3, the DNA is TGTGCCAGCAGCCAAGGAGTAGGGGGTACCGGGGAGCTGTTTTTT. It encodes CASSQGVGGTGELFF.

The CDR3 DNA follows: TGCGCCAGCCGACAGGCTTCGAAATACGAGCAGTACTTC. Its protein is CASRQASKYEQYF. The gene calls are TRBV5-1 and TRBJ2-7; the D gene is possibly TRBD1 (6 bases). CDR1 is SGHRS and CDR2 is YFSETQ in the germline V gene. The CDR3 extends over 13 amino acids. V was shortened by 7 bases and J by 4 bases, with 15 bases between the two germline ends. Looking up the rest from reference TRBV5-1 and TRBJ2-7 gives the full variable domain: KAGVTQTPRYLIKTRGQQVTLSCSPISGHRSVSWYQQTPGQGLQFLFEYFSETQRNKGNFPGRFSGRQFSNSRSEMNVSTLELGDSALYLCASRQASKYEQYFGPGTRLTVT.

The gene calls are TRBV18 and TRBJ2-5, with a tentative D call TRBD1 (5 bases). Trimming pared 5 bases from V and 2 bases from J, leaving 9 bases between. Per germline, CDR1 KGHSH and CDR2 LQKENI. The CDR3 has 13 residues. The chain's CDR3 is CASSFDRQETQYF. DNA of the CDR3: TGTGCCAGCTCATTTGACAGACAAGAGACCCAGTACTTC.

The chain couples TRBV7-2 to TRBJ2-7, with 14 nucleotides matching TRBD2. Germline V gene data show CDR1 as SGHTA and CDR2 as FQGNSA. V shed 5 bases, J shed 7 bases, and the junction held 7 bases outside the gene matches. CDR3 length equals 15 residues. CDR3 region: CASSEGTSGSFEQYF. The CDR3 DNA reads TGTGCCAGCAGCGAAGGGACTAGCGGGAGTTTTGAGCAGTACTTC. The full variable domain, completed using reference TRBV7-2 and TRBJ2-7, is GAGVSQSPSNKVTEKGKDVELRCDPISGHTALYWYRQSLGQGLEFLIYFQGNSAPDKSGLPSDRFSAERTGGSVSTLTIQRTQQEDSAVYLCASSEGTSGSFEQYFGPGTRLTVT.

The chain uses TRBV29-1 and TRBJ2-7, with D hard to call. V lost 7 bases and J lost 0, with 13 bases in between. The CDR3 runs 13 residues. Germline V CDR1 and CDR2: SQVTM, ANQGSEA. This CDR3 reads CSATSTVSYEQYF. The CDR3 nucleotides are TGCAGCGCGACTTCCACAGTCTCCTACGAGCAGTACTTC.

V gene TRBV5-6 combines with J gene TRBJ2-1, with 10 positions matching TRBD1. V dropped 4 bases and J dropped 7; count of bases not matched to a gene: 8. The CDR3 spans 15 residues. The germline gives CDR1 SGHDT, CDR2 YYEEEE. CDR3 protein: CASSQDRGDANEQFF. CDR3 nucleotides: TGTGCCAGCAGCCAGGACAGGGGGGATGCGAATGAGCAGTTCTTC. The whole variable domain, filled in from reference TRBV5-6 and TRBJ2-1, reads DAGVTQSPTHLIKTRGQQVTLRCSPKSGHDTVSWYQQALGQGPQFIFQYYEEEERQRGNFPDRFSGHQFPNYSSELNVNALLLGDSALYLCASSQDRGDANEQFFGPGTRLTVL.

The chain links TRBV6-5 to TRBJ1-2; D is undetermined. Germline V gives CDR1 MNHEY, CDR2 SVGAGI. Trimming pared 2 bases from V and 2 bases from J, leaving 9 bases between. The CDR3 is 14 amino acids. The CDR3 region has the DNA TGTGCCAGCAGTTACCAGGAGAAAAACTATGGCTACACCTTC. Translating gives CASSYQEKNYGYTF.

There are a few counts of this clone. The V call is TRBV7-8, the J call TRBJ1-1; no clear D gene. Germline V gene sequence: CDR1 SGHVS, CDR2 FQNEAQ. The CDR3 has 13 amino acids. V lost 5 bases and J 6 bases, leaving 13 bases between the germline ends. The DNA for the CDR3 is TGTGCCAGCAGCATGTTGGCCCCCGCTGAAGCTTTCTTT. Translating it yields CASSMLAPAEAFF. Full variable domain (missing parts from reference TRBV7-8 and TRBJ1-1): GAGVSQSPRYKVAKRGQDVALRCDPISGHVSLFWYQQALGQGPEFLTYFQNEAQLDKSGLPSDRFFAERPEGSVSTLKIQRTQQEDSAVYLCASSMLAPAEAFFGQGTRLTVV.

This sequence joins TRBV28 and TRBJ2-1, with 8 bases aligning to TRBD2. The CDR3 sequence is 15 residues long. Looked up from germline, CDR1 is MDHEN and CDR2 is SYDVKM. J gave up 4 bases and V 6 bases, and 8 bases lay outside the gene matches. The CDR3 DNA reads as TGTGCCAGCAGCCGGCCTGCGGGAGGTTACAATGAGCAGTTCTTC. Encoded protein: CASSRPAGGYNEQFF.